The present entry profiles one T cell receptor beta chain with its context. This specimen belongs to a study of blood T cell repertoires in COVID-19. Study details: The origin of the acute and convalescent COVID-19 samples was the United States, Italy and Spain.

Per the germline V gene, CDR1 is KGHSH and CDR2 is LQKENI. The J segment lost 0 bases and the V segment lost 2 bases, leaving 6 bases of the junction unmatched. The CDR3 spans 18 residues. Sequencing used immunoSEQ multiplex PCR; TCRdb keeps in-frame clones, though not all of them. The sample lists approximately 160,000 clones; 60% to 85% were seen once. Source material: peripheral blood. The receptor comes from a man in his 70s with acute or convalescent COVID-19. The V call is TRBV18, the J call TRBJ2-1, with 11 bases that match TRBD2. The CDR3 DNA follows: TGTGCCAGCTCACCAGAGGCTAGCGGGGGGCCCTCCTACAATGAGCAGTTCTTC. It codes for CASSPEASGGPSYNEQFF.